This section outlines one T cell receptor (beta chain) sequence together with its context. The target of this receptor is not known. Qualities for individual bases were not recorded, and no much larger clone is one base off. The time point label, as the study defines it: cells obtained before transplantation from donor or recipient. CD3+CD4+ and CD3+CD8+ populations were FACS-sorted from unstimulated pre-transplant donor and recipient cells taken from spleen or lymph nodes. The sample belongs to a study of graft-versus-host responses after intestinal transplantation (dated by TCRdb to the early 2020s). Background for the entire study: The transplants that recipients received were multivisceral, liver-intestinal, or isolated intestinal. All recipients received anti-thymocyte globulin induction followed by maintenance tacrolimus and steroids for around 3 years. Bulk TCR-beta CDR3 sequencing was used to track graft-versus-host and host-versus-graft alloreactive T cell clones in the graft, circulation and bone marrow after intestinal transplantation. To identify alloreactive clones, pre-transplant mixed lymphocyte reaction products were sequenced and compared with unstimulated pre-transplant donor and recipient T cells. A cohort of around 25 intestinal transplant recipients, including one retransplant, was enrolled, and a few patients lacking pretransplant specimens were excluded. Donor T cell macrochimerism was defined as a peak of at least 4% donor T cells among recipient peripheral blood mononuclear cells. Rather than going through the commercial service, samples from three later patients were sequenced in-house on an Illumina MiSeq and processed with MiXCR. The paper's findings and limits, for the study overall: GvH clones were detected in recipient bone marrow, and some appeared earlier in ileal mucosa or blood, consistent with an intestinal mucosal origin. High GvH to HvG T cell clonal ratios were observed in the allografts of patients with donor T cell macrochimerism. The relatively low number and heterogeneity of intestinal transplant patients limited the conclusions. Peak levels of circulating GvH clones were associated with declines in HvG clones early after transplant.

Including the terminal cysteine and phenylalanine, the CDR3 comprises 15 residues. Here the CDR3 DNA is all that survives: 45 bases in frame from base 1. The germline V gene supplies CDR1 SGHRS and CDR2 YFSETQ. V lost 4 bases and J lost 5 bases; the stretch between them is 18 bases long. Receptors were amplified or captured by the immunoSEQ multiplex PCR assay. In most patients, genomic DNA was isolated using the Qiagen DNeasy Blood and Tissue Kit and sent frozen to Adaptive Biotechnologies for TCR sequencing. High-throughput TCR-beta CDR3 sequencing of genomic DNA from most patients was performed by Adaptive Biotechnologies. The source study handled its data this way. TCR sequencing data for some 17 patients were retrieved from Adaptive's ImmunoSEQ software; a few other patients were processed with MiXCR and VDJtools. To correct CD4 versus CD8 sorting errors, sequences present in both subsets at a frequency ratio below 5:1 were removed. CDR3 nucleotide sequences shared between donor and recipient were removed because their origin could not be assigned. Alloreactive clones required at least 2-fold expansion over unstimulated cells and minimum CFSE-low frequency of 0.002% (template counts) or 0.001% (read counts). A clone was considered mappable if detected in the sequenced pre-transplant spleen, lymph node, or MLR CFSE-low populations of the donor or recipient. Cumulative frequency of alloreactive clones was calculated as a percentage of all sequences weighted by copy number. TCRdb took over this immuneACCESS table, retaining in-frame rearrangements with V and J assigned. Such tables are incomplete; in checked studies, under half of the missing clones stem from an unresolved V gene, and the remainder is unexplained. The DNA was the basis for D and trimming; V, J and clone size are from that table. Here the sample has tens of thousands of clones; around 93% occur a single time. The ten largest make up 0.45% to 0.6% of the sample.

This TCR derives from a human donor who received an intestinal transplant. The sample was unstimulated CD8+ T cells sorted from spleen or lymph node cells, taken before intestinal transplant. The chain employs TRBV5-1 and TRBJ2-5; matching of 7 bases hints at TRBD2 as the D gene. CDR3 region: CASSRWGGREETQYF. In nucleotide form, the sequence is TGCGCCAGCAGCCGTTGGGGGGGGCGTGAGGAGACCCAGTACTTC.